This entry lists 16 T cell receptor beta chains sequenced from one sample in a study of cytomegalovirus exposure and HLA in healthy donors. A multiplex PCR was run with 60 Vbeta primers and 13 Jbeta primers. The table came from immunoSEQ multiplex PCR; TCRdb's copy has only in-frame clones and leaves some out. The sample has about 180,000 clones; approximately 80% are singletons. Sequencing was carried out using PBMCs. The origin of the receptors is a man in his thirties or forties in good health and CMV-seronegative.

This chain links TRBV28 with TRBJ2-3; TRBD1 matches 7 bases. The CDR3 is 15 residues long. Germline V lookup: CDR1 MDHEN, CDR2 SYDVKM. J lost 2 bases, V lost 2 bases, and 4 bases had no gene match. The CDR3 loop is CASSLDRADTDTQYF. The CDR3 bases are TGTGCCAGCAGTTTAGACAGGGCAGACACAGATACGCAGTATTTT.

V usage is TRBV7-2 and J usage is TRBJ1-2; D is undetermined. There are 15 residues in the CDR3. V was shortened by 1 base and J by 0 bases, with 9 bases between the two germline ends. Germline V lookup: CDR1 SGHTA, CDR2 FQGNSA. CDR3 residues: CASSLVRDSNYGYTF. For the CDR3, the DNA is TGTGCCAGCAGCTTAGTCCGGGATTCTAACTATGGCTACACCTTC.

The chain combines TRBV6-5 with TRBJ1-1, with D perhaps matching TRBD1 (5 bases). Germline loops: CDR1 MNHEY, CDR2 SVGAGI. CDR3 size: 14 residues. The germline V and J ends were trimmed by 1 base and 3 bases, with 9 bases remaining between them. The CDR3 region is CASSYWGGDTEAFF. The CDR3 nucleotides read TGTGCCAGCAGTTACTGGGGGGGGGACACTGAAGCTTTCTTT.

The chain couples TRBV6-4 to TRBJ1-2; the match to TRBD1 covers 9 bases. The CDR3 is 15 residues long. Trimming cost V 2 bases and J 4 bases; bases outside gene matches: 5. Germline V gives CDR1 MRHNA, CDR2 SNTAGT. The CDR3 DNA reads TGTGCCAGCAGTGACCGGGACAGGGTCCCCTATGGCTACACCTTC. Translated: CASSDRDRVPYGYTF.

V usage is TRBV6-5 and J usage is TRBJ2-7, with D tentatively TRBD2 (6 bases). V lost 0 bases and J 2 bases, leaving 14 bases between the germline ends. CDR3 length: 16 amino acids. Germline CDR1 MNHEY, CDR2 SVGAGI. The CDR3 region is CASSYSTEGWAYEQYF. CDR3 coding DNA: TGTGCCAGCAGTTACTCGACGGAGGGTTGGGCCTACGAGCAGTACTTC.

The V gene is TRBV7-9, the J gene TRBJ2-7, with 7 bases identical to TRBD2. Germline V CDR1 and CDR2: SEHNR, FQNEAQ (reference sequence). V was pared by 5 bases and J by 3 bases, with 7 bases of the junction left unmatched. The CDR3 is made up of 14 amino acids. CDR3 coding DNA: TGTGCCAGCAGCCCGCGGGAGACCCTCTACGAGCAGTACTTC. Translation: CASSPRETLYEQYF. Complete variable domain (other parts from reference TRBV7-9 and TRBJ2-7): DTGVSQNPRHKITKRGQNVTFRCDPISEHNRLYWYRQTLGQGPEFLTYFQNEAQLEKSRLLSDRFSAERPKGSFSTLEIQRTEQGDSAMYLCASSPRETLYEQYFGPGTRLTVT.

A few counts support this clone. The chain joins TRBV15 to TRBJ2-7; 10 positions agree with TRBD2. Trimming removed 1 base from V and 2 bases from J; junction bases left unmatched: 5. This CDR3 has 16 residues. Per germline, CDR1 LNHNV and CDR2 YYDKDF (reference sequence). The CDR3 DNA follows: TGTGCCACCAGCAGAGTTTTTAGCGGGGGGACCTACGAGCAGTACTTC. Amino acids: CATSRVFSGGTYEQYF.

The genes are TRBV28 and TRBJ1-5; 8 bases align to TRBD1. CDR1 and CDR2 (germline): MDHEN, SYDVKM. The CDR3 has 17 amino acids. V shed 2 bases, J shed 7 bases, and the junction held 13 bases outside the gene matches. This CDR3 is CASSLNSRTGREQPQHF. The DNA of the CDR3 is TGTGCCAGCAGTTTAAATTCCCGGACAGGGCGGGAGCAGCCCCAGCATTTT.

This chain's CDR3 is CASSHDRGRGEKLFF. The CDR3 nucleotides are TGTGCCAGCAGCCACGACAGGGGGCGGGGAGAAAAACTGTTTTTT. The chain joins TRBV13 to TRBJ1-4; 10 nucleotides match TRBD1. V gave up 5 bases and J gave up 8 bases; unmatched junction bases: 8. The CDR3 is made up of 15 amino acids. Per the germline V gene, CDR1 is PRHDT and CDR2 is FYEKMQ (reference sequence).

The CDR3 DNA sequence: TGCGCCAGCGCCGAAGCGGGGCTCTCCTACGAGCAGTACTTC. It encodes CASAEAGLSYEQYF. This chain joins TRBV4-1 and TRBJ2-7; 7 nucleotides agree with TRBD2. Germline V gene data show CDR1 as MGHRA and CDR2 as YSYEKL. The CDR3 is 14 residues long. V shed 8 bases and J 0 bases; nucleotides not matched to a gene: 7.

For this clone: The germline gene is not matched at one end of the junction; a read error may be the cause. The identical CDR3 is also encoded by other nucleotide sequences in the sample. V is TRBV7-7 and J is TRBJ2-3; unclear D gene. The CDR3 is 13 residues long. The germline CDR1 and CDR2 sequences are SSHAT and FNYEAQ (reference sequence). The CDR3 protein is CASSLSGTDTQYF. Written as DNA, the CDR3 is TGTGCTAGCAGCTTATCGGGCACAGATACGCAGTATTTT.

The chain is built from TRBV27 and TRBJ2-5; 12 bases fit TRBD2. J gave up 5 bases and V 8 bases, and 3 bases lay outside the gene matches. This CDR3 is 13 amino acids long. Germline CDR1 MNHEY, CDR2 SMNVEV (reference sequence). In nucleotides, the CDR3 is TGTGCCAGCCGACTAGCGGGAGCGGAGACCCAGTACTTC. It encodes CASRLAGAETQYF.

The V and J genes are TRBV2 and TRBJ2-1; 9 bases fit TRBD1. The CDR3 is made up of 16 amino acids. J gave up 3 bases and V 1 base, and 4 bases lay outside the gene matches. The germline V gene has CDR1 SNHLY and CDR2 FYNNEI. The CDR3 sequence is CASSEGTGVLYNEQFF. The CDR3 nucleotides read TGTGCCAGCAGTGAAGGGACAGGGGTCCTCTACAATGAGCAGTTCTTC.

This chain joins TRBV9 and TRBJ1-5; 7 bases map to TRBD1. The CDR3 spans 15 residues. CDR1 and CDR2 (germline): SGDLS, YYNGEE. J lost 5 bases, V lost 1 base, and 6 bases had no gene match. The CDR3 nucleotides read TGTGCCAGCAGCGTACAGGGGGACAGCTATCAGCCCCAGCATTTT. Translated, it gives CASSVQGDSYQPQHF.

This chain uses TRBV5-1 with TRBJ2-3, with a tentative D call TRBD1 (6 bases). CDR1 is SGHRS, CDR2 YFSETQ, per germline. This CDR3 is 12 amino acids long. V lost 9 bases to trimming and J lost 1 base, with 9 bases between them. The CDR3 here is CATRQGTDTQYF. The CDR3 coding sequence is TGCGCCACCAGACAGGGCACAGATACGCAGTATTTT.

The chain employs TRBV29-1 and TRBJ1-3; 7 bases agree with TRBD1. The CDR3 is made up of 14 amino acids. Germline V gives CDR1 SQVTM, CDR2 ANQGSEA. Germline trimming cut 5 bases from V and 3 bases from J; bases unmatched to any gene: 7. CDR3 sequence (DNA): TGCAGCGTTACCAAACAGGGGTATGGAAACACCATATATTTT. Amino acid sequence: CSVTKQGYGNTIYF.